Presented here are 12 T cell receptor beta chains from one specimen sequenced in a study of OX40 agonist ivuxolimab in advanced cancers. The data were produced by immunoSEQ multiplex PCR, yet TCRdb's version contains in-frame clones alone and is incomplete. The repertoire has roughly 44,000 clones, 75% to 90% of them found once; the top ten carry about 6.8%. This specimen was CD4+ or CD8+ T cells sorted from blood, taken in a trial of the OX40 agonist ivuxolimab. The receptors shown here come from an adult with an advanced solid tumor such as melanoma, head and neck, liver or kidney cancer.

V usage is TRBV19 and J usage is TRBJ2-1; 10 nucleotides line up with TRBD1. This CDR3 contains 15 residues. Germline lookup yields CDR1 LNHDA and CDR2 SQIVND (reference sequence). V shed 6 bases and J 5 bases; nucleotides not matched to a gene: 7. CDR3 bases: TGTGCCAGTAGCCCTGACAGGGGGCTCAACAATGAGCAGTTCTTC. It codes for CASSPDRGLNNEQFF.

This chain uses TRBV27 with TRBJ1-1, with unresolved D. The germline V and J ends were trimmed by 9 bases and 0 bases, with 14 bases remaining between them. Looked up from germline, CDR1 is MNHEY and CDR2 is SMNVEV (reference sequence). The CDR3 has 14 residues. The CDR3, as DNA: TGTGCCAGTCTCAGATTGGGAATGAACACTGAAGCTTTCTTT. Translating gives CASLRLGMNTEAFF.

The CDR3 loop reads CASSEPGQGEETQYF. In DNA, the CDR3 is TGCGCCAGCAGTGAACCGGGACAGGGGGAAGAGACCCAGTACTTC. The rearrangement uses TRBV10-1 and TRBJ2-5, with 11 bases identical to TRBD1. The junction had 3 bases not matched to a gene; V was cut back by 3 bases and J by 3 bases. The CDR3 consists of 15 residues. The germline V gene encodes CDR1 WNHNN and CDR2 SYGVQD (reference sequence).

This clone qualifies as medium-sized. This rearrangement joins TRBV7-6 to TRBJ1-4; D uncertain. Trimming removed 0 bases from V and 3 bases from J, with 11 bases in between. Per the germline V gene, CDR1 is SGHVS and CDR2 is FNYEAQ. This CDR3 region has 16 residues. The DNA for the CDR3 is TGTGCCAGCAGCTTAGCAAGCAGCGCACCTAATGAAAAACTGTTTTTT. Its protein is CASSLASSAPNEKLFF.

The V gene is TRBV30, the J gene TRBJ1-1, with D perhaps TRBD1 (5 bases). From germline, CDR1 is GTSNPN and CDR2 SVGIG (reference sequence). This CDR3 region has 13 residues. Between the trimmed V and J ends, which lost 2 bases and 3 bases, there was a span of 10 bases. The CDR3 DNA reads TGTGCCTGGAGTAGGGGCACCTACACTGAAGCTTTCTTT. It yields the protein CAWSRGTYTEAFF.

The chain is built from TRBV30 and TRBJ2-3, with 11 bases identical to TRBD1. The V and J ends lost 5 bases and 8 bases, in that order; junction bases with no gene match: 6. This CDR3 contains 13 residues. Germline V gene lookup returns CDR1 GTSNPN and CDR2 SVGIG (reference sequence). CDR3 sequence reads: CAWAGQGAGTQYF. The CDR3 DNA sequence: TGTGCCTGGGCTGGACAGGGGGCGGGTACGCAGTATTTT.

The chain employs TRBV5-6 and TRBJ2-7; perhaps TRBD2 as D (6 bases). Trimming shortened V by 1 base and J by 2 bases, and 13 bases separated the two germline ends. The CDR3 runs to 15 residues. The V gene's germline CDR1 is SGHDT and CDR2 YYEEEE. The CDR3 bases are TGTGCCAGCAGCTTGAGAGGAGGGCTCCCCTACGAGCAGTACTTC. Protein product: CASSLRGGLPYEQYF.

J is TRBJ1-2 and V is TRBV18, with 7 bases fitting TRBD1. This CDR3 has 15 residues. The trim removed 4 bases at V and 8 bases at J, leaving 13 bases unmatched. CDR1 is KGHSH, CDR2 LQKENI, per germline. CDR3 in DNA: TGTGCCAGCTCACAATCGGGACAGATCTTGTCCGGCTACACCTTC. Translated: CASSQSGQILSGYTF.

This chain connects TRBV5-6 to TRBJ2-5, with 10 bases aligning to TRBD2. Unmatched junction bases numbered 10, after V lost 0 bases and J lost 5 bases. The CDR3 runs to 17 residues. CDR1 is SGHDT, CDR2 YYEEEE, per germline. DNA of the CDR3: TGTGCCAGCAGCTTGGTAGTAGCGGGAGGCCAAGGGGAGACCCAGTACTTC. Protein product: CASSLVVAGGQGETQYF.

V is TRBV11-3 and J is TRBJ2-1, with 7 bases identical to TRBD1. The CDR3 covers 14 residues. Germline V gene data show CDR1 as SGHNT and CDR2 as YENEEA. Unmatched junction bases numbered 5, after V lost 1 base and J lost 8 bases. The CDR3 nucleotides are TGTGCCAGCAGCTTAGGACAGGGTTGGGATGAGCAGTTCTTC. Protein sequence: CASSLGQGWDEQFF.

The chain recombines TRBV5-1 with TRBJ2-7; weak D call: TRBD1 (6 bases). Trimming removed 1 base from V and 5 bases from J, with 16 bases in between. The CDR3 covers 15 residues. CDR1 is SGHRS and CDR2 is YFSETQ in the germline V gene. CDR3: CASSLLSPGADEQYF. Written as DNA, the CDR3 is TGCGCCAGCAGCTTGTTATCCCCAGGGGCCGACGAGCAGTACTTC.

This sequence joins TRBV7-9 and TRBJ1-1; D call uncertain. CDR1 is SEHNR and CDR2 is FQNEAQ in the germline V gene (reference sequence). V was pared by 1 base and J by 7 bases, with 4 bases between. The CDR3 has 11 residues. CDR3: CASSLGGEAFF. Here the CDR3 DNA reads TGTGCCAGCAGCTTAGGAGGTGAAGCTTTCTTT.